The TCR beta chain under discussion was sequenced for a study of neurological immune-mediated disorders. Trimming took 0 bases from V and 2 from J, leaving 11 bases between them. The CDR3 has 15 amino acids. Germline V gives CDR1 SGHRS, CDR2 YFSETQ. There are many counts of this clonotype. A total of 2 million PBMCs stored at -80 degrees C provided the unsorted libraries. The cDNA was produced through 5'RACE with 10-nucleotide random UMIs. Over 170 million TCR-beta sequences (from 15-18 subjects) were yielded by each sequencing run. TCRdb redid the calling of the 5' RACE reads with MiXCR, one entry per CDR3 protein. The sample includes 74,000 or so distinct CDR3 sequences, around a tenth of them seen just once.

Source material: PBMCs. The chain couples TRBV5-1 to TRBJ2-5; D might be TRBD2 (5 bases). This TCR came from a man between 50 and 59 years old in good health. CDR3 region: CASSLAASGQETQYF. CDR3 nucleotide sequence: TGCGCCAGCAGCTTGGCGGCCAGCGGACAAGAGACCCAGTACTTC.